Each of the 10 T cell receptor beta chains below was sequenced from the same sample in a study of blood T cell repertoires in COVID-19. Profiled with immunoSEQ multiplex PCR; TCRdb holds only in-frame clones, not every one. The sample carries about 130,000 clones, 70% to 80% recorded once. Sequencing was done on a sample of peripheral blood. The source is a man aged 35-49 years with active or convalescent COVID-19.

This chain connects TRBV5-1 to TRBJ2-2; D is ambiguous. V lost 0 bases, J lost 0 bases, and 6 bases lay in between. The germline gives CDR1 SGHRS, CDR2 YFSETQ. The CDR3 is made up of 15 amino acids. The CDR3, as DNA: TGCGCCAGCAGCTTGGGGCACGCGAACACCGGGGAGCTGTTTTTT. This gives the protein CASSLGHANTGELFF.

This chain connects TRBV5-1 to TRBJ2-1; maybe TRBD2 (6 bases). The CDR3 runs 14 residues. CDR1 is SGHRS, CDR2 YFSETQ, per germline. The germline V and J ends were trimmed by 4 bases and 15 bases, with 23 bases remaining between them. The CDR3 DNA sequence: TGCGCCAGCAGCCTGGAGAATAGCGGAACCCTATTGTTCTTC. This sequence encodes CASSLENSGTLLFF.

The V call is TRBV29-1, the J call TRBJ1-1; 8 positions agree with TRBD1. This CDR3 comprises 14 residues. From germline, CDR1 is SQVTM and CDR2 ANQGSEA. In DNA form, the CDR3 reads TGCAGTGTGGGGGCAGGGGGCGGAAGCACTGAAGCTTTCTTT. Translated, it gives CSVGAGGGSTEAFF.

The chain combines TRBV9 with TRBJ2-5; 7 nucleotides align to TRBD2. The CDR3 runs to 16 residues. The junction had 15 bases not matched to a gene; V was cut back by 3 bases and J by 7 bases. The germline gives CDR1 SGDLS, CDR2 YYNGEE. CDR3 loop: CASSAGEGPAAVTQYF. CDR3 DNA: TGTGCCAGCAGCGCGGGGGAGGGACCAGCAGCGGTGACCCAGTACTTC.

The chain links TRBV7-9 to TRBJ1-4; a weak D match, TRBD1 (5 bases). The CDR3 is 15 amino acids. The V gene lost 5 bases and the J gene lost 4 bases, with 14 bases spanning the gap. The germline V gene encodes CDR1 SEHNR and CDR2 FQNEAQ (reference sequence). The DNA of the CDR3 is TGTGCCAGCAGCCCTCCCGGACAAATTAATGAAAAACTGTTTTTT. Translation gives CASSPPGQINEKLFF.

J is TRBJ1-2 and V is TRBV5-4; 8 bases are a match to TRBD1. After removal of 7 bases from V and 2 bases from J, the junction contained 7 bases not matched to a gene. The CDR3 covers 14 residues. The germline V gene encodes CDR1 SGHNT and CDR2 YYREEE (reference sequence). The CDR3 DNA follows: TGTGCCAGCGGACGGGGACAGGTCAACTATGGCTACACCTTC. This translates into CASGRGQVNYGYTF.

This clone was counted only a few times. The chain joins TRBV7-9 to TRBJ2-1; maybe TRBD1 (6 bases). Germline CDR1 SEHNR, CDR2 FQNEAQ (reference sequence). The CDR3 covers 14 residues. V dropped 9 bases and J dropped 4 bases, with 16 bases sitting between them. The CDR3 region is CASGAGAPYNEQFF. The DNA of the CDR3 is TGTGCCAGTGGGGCAGGGGCCCCATACAATGAGCAGTTCTTC.

This sequence joins TRBV5-1 and TRBJ1-1; D unclear. CDR1 is SGHRS and CDR2 is YFSETQ in the germline V gene. V lost 0 bases and J lost 2, with 5 bases in between. The CDR3 contains 13 residues. CDR3 nucleotides: TGCGCCAGCAGCTTGGGAACAAACACTGAAGCTTTCTTT. It specifies CASSLGTNTEAFF.

The chain combines TRBV9 with TRBJ2-1; 10 nucleotides match TRBD1. This CDR3 spans 14 amino acids. J lost 8 bases, V lost 7 bases, and 9 bases had no gene match. The germline CDR1 and CDR2 sequences are SGDLS and YYNGEE. The CDR3 DNA is TGTGCCAGCGGGGGGACAGGGGAGGTGGATGAGCAGTTCTTC. Protein product: CASGGTGEVDEQFF.

The J gene is TRBJ2-7, the V gene TRBV5-1, with a possible D match to TRBD2 (5 bases). The CDR3 spans 14 residues. CDR1 and CDR2 from the germline V gene are SGHRS and YFSETQ. V was pared by 8 bases and J by 0 bases, with 15 bases between. In DNA, the CDR3 is TGCGCCAGTTCCCCGGGGTTCAACTCCTACGAGCAGTACTTC. Its protein product is CASSPGFNSYEQYF.